The next 18 T cell receptor beta chains were all read from a single sample in a study of somatic mutations in cytotoxic T cells in rheumatoid arthritis (dated by TCRdb to 2016 to 2017). The library was produced with the immunoSEQ multiplex PCR assay. TCRdb carries this immuneACCESS record with in-frame sequences only. Its versions omit some clonotypes, under half of them owing to an unresolved V gene in the studies checked, with the rest unexplained. This sample comprises about 19,000 clones, over 75% of them detected only once. The ten largest make up about a tenth of the sample. Material for sequencing was CD8+ T cells sorted from blood. These receptors were obtained from a young man with rheumatoid arthritis.

This chain uses TRBV27 with TRBJ1-5, with a weak D call TRBD1 (5 bases). Germline-derived CDR1 and CDR2 are MNHEY and SMNVEV (reference sequence). The CDR3 runs to 12 residues. Trimming took off 4 bases at V and 4 bases at J, with 5 bases between the two ends. CDR3 DNA: TGTGCCAGCAGTTCAGGGAATCAGCCCCAGCATTTT. It translates to CASSSGNQPQHF.

The chain carries TRBV28 and TRBJ2-7; the D is unclear. The CDR3 runs 11 residues. The ends were cut back, 4 bases at V and 4 bases at J, with 5 bases in the middle. CDR1 is MDHEN and CDR2 is SYDVKM in the germline V gene. CDR3 region: CASSSLYEQYF. The CDR3 DNA reads TGTGCCAGCAGTTCCTTGTACGAGCAGTACTTC. Full variable domain (remainder filled in from reference TRBV28 and TRBJ2-7): DVKVTQSSRYLVKRTGEKVFLECVQDMDHENMFWYRQDPGLGLRLIYFSYDVKMKEKGDIPEGYSVSREKKERFSLILESASTNQTSMYLCASSSLYEQYFGPGTRLTVT.

This chain joins TRBV6-6 and TRBJ1-2, with D possibly TRBD1 on 5 matching bases. V shed 8 bases and J shed 3 bases, with 10 bases lying between them. The CDR3 runs to 12 residues. The germline V gene encodes CDR1 MNHNY and CDR2 SVGAGI (reference sequence). CDR3 loop: CASLRGDYGYTF. The CDR3 DNA sequence: TGTGCCAGCCTAAGGGGAGACTATGGCTACACCTTC.

The rearrangement uses TRBV28 and TRBJ1-4; no firm D call. V was clipped by 2 bases and J by 8 bases, with 12 bases between them. The CDR3 is 14 residues long. CDR1 is MDHEN and CDR2 is SYDVKM in the germline V gene. CDR3 protein: CASSLGRRQEKLFF. DNA of the CDR3: TGTGCCAGCAGTTTAGGTCGACGTCAGGAAAAACTGTTTTTT.

The chain joins TRBV5-1 to TRBJ2-2; D might be TRBD1 or TRBD2, each matching 6 bases. Trimming took off 5 bases at V and 0 bases at J, with 14 bases between the two ends. CDR1 is SGHRS, CDR2 YFSETQ, per germline. This CDR3 is 16 amino acids long. CDR3 bases: TGCGCCAGCAGACCACCCGGGGGCCCGAACACCGGGGAGCTGTTTTTT. Encoded protein: CASRPPGGPNTGELFF.

The CDR3 sequence: CASSLDPRKTIYGYTF. For the CDR3, the DNA is TGCGCCAGCAGCTTGGATCCCCGCAAAACCATCTATGGCTACACCTTC. The V and J genes are TRBV5-1 and TRBJ1-2, with unresolved D. The CDR3 length is 16 residues. V was shortened by 0 bases and J by 4 bases, with 16 bases between the two germline ends. Looked up from germline, CDR1 is SGHRS and CDR2 is YFSETQ.

V is TRBV6-5 and J is TRBJ1-1; 7 nucleotides align to TRBD1. The germline CDR1 and CDR2 sequences are MNHEY and SVGAGI. Trimming took 5 bases from V and 3 from J; bases not matched to a gene: 6. This CDR3 region has 14 residues. The CDR3: CASSTGQEDTEAFF. The CDR3 nucleotides read TGTGCCAGCAGTACAGGACAGGAGGACACTGAAGCTTTCTTT.

The chain is built from TRBV28 and TRBJ1-5; 9 nucleotides line up with TRBD1. The CDR3 contains 15 residues. The J segment lost 3 bases and the V segment lost 5 bases, leaving 5 bases of the junction unmatched. CDR1 is MDHEN, CDR2 SYDVKM, per germline. The CDR3 region is CASSGTGFNNQPQHF. The CDR3 DNA reads as TGTGCCAGCAGTGGGACAGGGTTTAACAATCAGCCCCAGCATTTT.

The CDR3 protein is CASSESASGGAGPFF. The CDR3 DNA reads TGTGCCAGCAGTGAATCCGCTAGCGGGGGGGCGGGCCCGTTCTTC. The chain employs TRBV2 and TRBJ2-1; 12 bases agree with TRBD2. From germline, CDR1 is SNHLY and CDR2 FYNNEI. This CDR3 comprises 15 residues. With 2 bases clipped from V and 15 bases from J, the junction kept 11 bases outside the gene matches.

The rearrangement joins TRBV15 to TRBJ2-1; D is ambiguous. The CDR3 has 12 amino acids. The V end was cut by 6 bases, the J end by 6 bases, with 9 bases between. Germline V gene data show CDR1 as LNHNV and CDR2 as YYDKDF (reference sequence). CDR3 in amino acids: CATREQSNEQFF. In DNA, the CDR3 is TGTGCCACCAGAGAACAGAGCAATGAGCAGTTCTTC.

The genes are TRBV30 and TRBJ2-2; D is ambiguous. The CDR3 length is 13 residues. With 0 bases removed from V and 5 bases from J, the gap between germline ends came to 7 bases. The germline V gene encodes CDR1 GTSNPN and CDR2 SVGIG (reference sequence). For the CDR3, the DNA is TGTGCCTGGAGTGTACTCGGGACCGGGGAGCTGTTTTTT. As protein: CAWSVLGTGELFF.

The rearrangement joins TRBV7-9 to TRBJ1-2, with D perhaps matching TRBD1 (5 bases). The CDR3 loop spans 16 amino acids. V shed 5 bases and J shed 2 bases, with 18 bases lying between them. Per germline, CDR1 SEHNR and CDR2 FQNEAQ (reference sequence). The CDR3, as DNA: TGTGCCAGCAGCCGCTCGCTCGTGACAGTAAACTATGGCTACACCTTC. Translating gives CASSRSLVTVNYGYTF.

J is TRBJ2-5 and V is TRBV28, with 11 nucleotides matching TRBD2. V was pared by 5 bases and J by 2 bases, with 4 bases of the junction left unmatched. CDR1 MDHEN and CDR2 SYDVKM come from the germline V gene. The CDR3 is made up of 15 amino acids. CDR3 nucleotide sequence: TGTGCCAGCAGTGCGACTAGCGGGGTTCAAGAGACCCAGTACTTC. Amino acid sequence: CASSATSGVQETQYF.

This clone was seen a handful of times. The sample carries other DNA sequences with the same CDR3. J is TRBJ1-1 and V is TRBV5-6, with D tentatively TRBD1 (5 bases). Trimming took 1 base from V and 4 from J, leaving 5 bases between them. Per germline, CDR1 SGHDT and CDR2 YYEEEE. The CDR3 is 12 residues long. The CDR3 DNA reads as TGTGCCAGCAGCTTGAGGGGCACTGAAGCTTTCTTT. Translating gives CASSLRGTEAFF.

This chain links TRBV27 with TRBJ1-2, with a possible D match to TRBD1 (5 bases). Trimming took 4 bases from V and 8 from J, leaving 17 bases between them. The CDR3 runs to 14 residues. The germline V gene has CDR1 MNHEY and CDR2 SMNVEV (reference sequence). As DNA, the CDR3 is TGTGCCAGCAGTTCCACCACCCCAGGGCCCGGCTACACCTTC. Amino acids: CASSSTTPGPGYTF.

The J gene is TRBJ1-1, the V gene TRBV7-9; no reliable D call. The CDR3 totals 12 residues. From germline, CDR1 is SEHNR and CDR2 FQNEAQ (reference sequence). Trimming removed 6 bases at V and 4 bases at J, with 9 bases between. CDR3 amino acids: CASRTGATEAFF. The CDR3 DNA reads TGTGCCAGCAGGACGGGTGCCACTGAAGCTTTCTTT.

In nucleotides, the CDR3 is TGTGCCAGCGTACGGGGCTTTTCGGACACTGAAGCTTTCTTT. It encodes CASVRGFSDTEAFF. The chain uses TRBV6-1 and TRBJ1-1; the D gene is possibly TRBD1 (5 bases). The CDR3 consists of 14 residues. Trimming cost V 8 bases and J 3 bases, with 16 bases left between them. CDR1 and CDR2 from the germline V gene are MNHNS and SASEGT.

This clone was observed once. V gene TRBV28 combines with J gene TRBJ1-5, with no clear D. This CDR3 has 14 residues. The germline V gene encodes CDR1 MDHEN and CDR2 SYDVKM. V lost 3 bases, J lost 0 bases, and 6 bases lay in between. CDR3 in amino acids: CASSFRNSNQPQHF. The CDR3 DNA follows: TGTGCCAGCAGTTTTAGGAATAGCAATCAGCCCCAGCATTTT.